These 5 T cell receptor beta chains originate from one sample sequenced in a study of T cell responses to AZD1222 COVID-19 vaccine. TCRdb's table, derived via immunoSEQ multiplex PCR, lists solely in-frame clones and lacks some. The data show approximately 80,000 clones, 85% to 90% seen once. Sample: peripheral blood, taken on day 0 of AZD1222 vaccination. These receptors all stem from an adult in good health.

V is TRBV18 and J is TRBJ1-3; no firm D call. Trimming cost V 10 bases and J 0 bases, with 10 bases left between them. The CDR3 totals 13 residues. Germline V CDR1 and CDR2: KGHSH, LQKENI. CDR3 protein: CATVQSSGNTIYF. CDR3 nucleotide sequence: TGTGCCACCGTCCAGTCCTCTGGAAACACCATATATTTT.

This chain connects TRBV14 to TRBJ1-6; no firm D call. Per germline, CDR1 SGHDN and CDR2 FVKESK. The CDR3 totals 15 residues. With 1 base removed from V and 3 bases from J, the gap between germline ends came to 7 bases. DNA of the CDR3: TGTGCCAGCAGCCAAGCGAAGAACTATAATTCACCCCTCCACTTT. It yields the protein CASSQAKNYNSPLHF.

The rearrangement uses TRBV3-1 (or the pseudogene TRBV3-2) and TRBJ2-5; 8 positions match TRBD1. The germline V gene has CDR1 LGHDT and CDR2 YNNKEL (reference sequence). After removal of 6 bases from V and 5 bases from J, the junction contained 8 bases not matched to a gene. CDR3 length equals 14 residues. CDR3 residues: CASRTDRGYETQYF. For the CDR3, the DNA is TGTGCCAGCAGAACAGACAGGGGCTACGAGACCCAGTACTTC.

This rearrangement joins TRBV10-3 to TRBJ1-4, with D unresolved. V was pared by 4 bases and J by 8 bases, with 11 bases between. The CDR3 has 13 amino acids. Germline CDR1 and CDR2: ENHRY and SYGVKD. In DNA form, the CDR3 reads TGTGCCATCAGTGGAATCTTGGAAGAAAAACTGTTTTTT. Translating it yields CAISGILEEKLFF.

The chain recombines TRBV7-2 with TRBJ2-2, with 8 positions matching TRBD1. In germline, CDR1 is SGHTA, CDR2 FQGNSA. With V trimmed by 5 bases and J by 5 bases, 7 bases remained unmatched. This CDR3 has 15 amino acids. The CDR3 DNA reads TGTGCCAGCAGCCCGACCGGGACAGGAACCGGGGAGCTGTTTTTT. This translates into CASSPTGTGTGELFF. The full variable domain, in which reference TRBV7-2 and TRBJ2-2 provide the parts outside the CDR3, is GAGVSQSPSNKVTEKGKDVELRCDPISGHTALYWYRQSLGQGLEFLIYFQGNSAPDKSGLPSDRFSAERTGGSVSTLTIQRTQQEDSAVYLCASSPTGTGTGELFFGEGSRLTVL.